One sample yielded the 8 T cell receptor beta chains listed below, sequenced in a study of regulatory T cells in long-lasting Graves disease. Stated time point: newly diagnosed GD, antithyroid drugs for less than 3 months. Making the TCR library involved RNA that had been extracted from PBMCs. Library construction for TCR beta used iRepertoire HTBI primers and Arm-PCR of CDR3 regions. Each CDR3 protein is one row after TCRdb ran MiXCR on the multiplex PCR reads. Here the sample spans under 450,000 distinct CDR3 sequences, 12% being singletons. These same data were also listed under a study on T cells in Graves' hyperthyroidism and ophthalmopathy.

The specimen was peripheral blood mononuclear cells (PBMCs), collected at new diagnosis, from a patient treated with antithyroid drugs. The receptors shown here come from a woman between 18 and 30 years old with Graves disease.

The chain is built from TRBV24-1 and TRBJ2-7; no definite D call. CDR1 is KGHDR and CDR2 is SFDVKD in the germline V gene. Trimming removed 2 bases from V and 6 bases from J, with 13 bases in between. CDR3 length equals 14 residues. CDR3 protein: CATSDSSYSSEQYF. The CDR3 DNA is TGTGCCACCAGTGATTCAAGTTATAGTAGCGAGCAGTACTTC.

This clonotype was seen ten or more times. This chain links TRBV11-2 with TRBJ2-3; tentatively, D is TRBD2 (5 bases). Germline lookup yields CDR1 SGHAT and CDR2 FQNNGV. The CDR3 covers 16 residues. Trimming left V 2 bases short and J 5 bases short, with 17 bases between. The CDR3: CASSLLSGLSRDTQYF. Written as DNA, the CDR3 is TGTGCCAGCAGCTTACTTTCCGGACTCTCTAGAGATACGCAGTATTTT.

This clonotype was picked up many times. The rearrangement uses TRBV9 and TRBJ1-2, with D possibly matching TRBD1 (5 bases). Germline-derived CDR1 and CDR2 are SGDLS and YYNGEE. Trimming pared 1 base from V and 6 bases from J, leaving 19 bases between. CDR3 length equals 16 residues. The CDR3 DNA follows: TGTGCCAGCAGCGTATACTCGTCGGGGACGGGAGATGGCTACACCTTC. Its protein product is CASSVYSSGTGDGYTF.

This clonotype was detected only a few times. This chain joins TRBV4-3 and TRBJ1-2; the D gene is possibly TRBD1 (5 bases). Trimming took 2 bases from V and 7 from J, leaving 20 bases between them. This CDR3 comprises 16 residues. Germline lookup yields CDR1 LGHNA and CDR2 YSLEER. The CDR3, as DNA: TGCGCCAGCAGCCAATTACTAGACAGCCAGCTAACTGGCTACACCTTC. This sequence encodes CASSQLLDSQLTGYTF.

This clonotype was recorded at least ten times. The chain uses TRBV30 and TRBJ1-4, with D unresolved. In germline, CDR1 is GTSNPN, CDR2 SVGIG (reference sequence). The germline V and J ends were trimmed by 0 bases and 0 bases, with 5 bases remaining between them. There are 14 residues in the CDR3. CDR3 coding DNA: TGTGCCTGGAGTGTTGGAACAACTAATGAAAAACTGTTTTTT. It yields the protein CAWSVGTTNEKLFF.

This clonotype has at least ten counts. This chain joins TRBV20-1 and TRBJ2-3; a possible D gene is TRBD2 (6 bases). V lost 6 bases and J lost 4, with 14 bases in between. The CDR3 is 13 amino acids. Germline assignment: CDR1 DFQATT and CDR2 SNEGSKA (reference sequence). The CDR3 nucleotides are TGCAGTGCCTCTCGGGAGAACCCAGATACGCAGTATTTT. Translated, it gives CSASRENPDTQYF.

The V and J genes are TRBV6-2 or TRBV6-3 and TRBJ1-5; D possibly corresponds to TRBD1 (5 bases). Germline CDR1 MNHEY, CDR2 SVGEGT. The CDR3 has 17 residues. Trimming removed 1 base from V and 6 bases from J, with 19 bases in between. The DNA of the CDR3 is TGTGCCAGCAGTTACTACTTCTCAGGAGGGGAAGGTCAGCCCCAGCATTTT. This translates into CASSYYFSGGEGQPQHF.

This clonotype showed up many times. The V and J genes are TRBV7-9 and TRBJ2-1; no clear D gene. Germline values: CDR1 SEHNR, CDR2 FQNEAQ (reference sequence). The CDR3 sequence is 12 residues long. The ends were cut back, 2 bases at V and 10 bases at J, with 9 bases in the middle. This CDR3 is CASSLIYSEQFF. The CDR3 coding sequence is TGTGCCAGCAGCTTAATTTATAGCGAGCAGTTCTTC.